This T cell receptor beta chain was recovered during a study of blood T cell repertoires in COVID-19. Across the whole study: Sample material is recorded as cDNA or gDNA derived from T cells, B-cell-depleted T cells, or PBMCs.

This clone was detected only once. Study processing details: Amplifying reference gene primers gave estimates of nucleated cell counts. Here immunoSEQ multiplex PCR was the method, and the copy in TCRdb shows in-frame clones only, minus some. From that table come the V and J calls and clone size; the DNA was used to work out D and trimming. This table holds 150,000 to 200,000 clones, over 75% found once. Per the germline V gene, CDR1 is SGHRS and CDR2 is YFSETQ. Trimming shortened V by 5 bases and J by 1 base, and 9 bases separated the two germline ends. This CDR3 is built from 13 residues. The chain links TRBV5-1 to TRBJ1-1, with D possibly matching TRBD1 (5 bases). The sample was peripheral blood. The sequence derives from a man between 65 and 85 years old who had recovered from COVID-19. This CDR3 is CASSSQGNTEAFF. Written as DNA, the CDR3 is TGCGCCAGCAGTTCTCAGGGGAACACTGAAGCTTTCTTT.